This T cell receptor beta chain was profiled in a study of blood T cell repertoires in COVID-19 (TCRdb year 2020). About the full investigation: Samples covering the acute and convalescent phases of COVID-19 were provided by collaborators in the United States, Italy and Spain. Deeply sampled blood TCRbeta repertoires from subjects exposed to, actively infected with, or recovered from COVID-19 were included in the dataset. Where available, HLA class I and class II types were obtained from metadata supplied by the sample provider rather than from assay-based typing. Sample metadata almost always included a de-identified subject ID, COVID-19 status, age in years and sex. The samples were drawn from the first 160 participants of the ongoing ImmuneRACE study and from 1,254 subjects provided by 6 global collaborators. The material from the prospective study consisted of cDNA or gDNA derived from T cells, B-cell-depleted T cells, or PBMCs. The repertoires were released in a freely available public database intended as a resource for research on the immune response to SARS-CoV-2. What the research found in general, with its limitations: The quantity of clinical and demographic metadata differed by source and by participant and was supplied without curation.

Enrolling through a virtual design, the prospective study's participants ranged in age from roughly 18 to 95 years and lived across 24 United States geographic areas. To assign participants to cohorts, the prospective study relied on clinical history that participants themselves reported in a screening survey and a study questionnaire. Mobile phlebotomists in the prospective study collected whole blood, serum and a nasopharyngeal or oropharyngeal swab from every participant. Over a roughly 2-month period, participants in the prospective study had the option of providing additional blood draws and questionnaires. Before DNA extraction, blood samples from the prospective study were shipped at room temperature or frozen. The immunoSEQ Assay, a bias-controlled multiplex PCR, was used to amplify TCRbeta CDR3 regions from genomic DNA. Processing in the source paper ran as follows. Within the assay, amplification of reference gene primers was used to estimate how many nucleated cells each sample contained. To quantify the absolute abundance of each unique TCRbeta CDR3 rearrangement, sequence reads were collapsed and filtered. Productive Simpson clonality was computed per sample as the square root of Simpson's diversity index over productive rearrangements. This immuneACCESS table, as held by TCRdb, lists in-frame sequences with V and J called but not all clones. Of the missing ones, under half trace to an unresolved V gene in checked studies; the others have no known cause. V, J and clone size were drawn from that table, and D and trimming were deduced from the DNA. For this sample there are a few hundred thousand clones; 70% to 90% appear just once. The leading ten clones occupy 14% to 15% of the sample.

Regarding this clone: Its antigen is unknown. Per-base qualities were not stored, and no clone one base away is much larger.

From a lookup of the germline V gene, CDR1 and CDR2 are SGHTA and FQGNSA. Clipping removes 4 bases from V and 6 bases from J, with 7 as the unmatched junction base count. The CDR3 sequence holds 14 residues, the cysteine and phenylalanine included. This entry keeps only the CDR3 DNA: 42 bases, framed from base 1. This receptor was taken from a woman aged 45-65 years with acute COVID-19. Sequencing used PBMCs or T cells enriched from blood (not recorded which). Here the chain combines TRBV7-2 and TRBJ1-2; 8 central nucleotides agree with TRBD1. The DNA sequence follows: TGTGCCAGCAGCTCGCAGGGGGCTGGGAATGGCTACACCTTC. It translates as CASSSQGAGNGYTF.